These T cell receptor beta chains were read from a single sample in a study of blood T cell repertoires in COVID-19. The data were produced by immunoSEQ multiplex PCR, yet TCRdb's version contains in-frame clones alone and is incomplete. The data show more than 300,000 clones, roughly 91% seen once. The source material was PBMCs or T cells enriched from blood (not recorded which). The receptors originated from a young woman who had recovered from COVID-19. The conserved cysteine and the conserved F or W are not part of the CDR3 here. Fields, in order: J gene, V gene, CDR3 protein.

>TRBJ1-2|TRBV27
ASSLQGGSYGYT
>TRBJ1-2|TRBV10-3
AISESTAGGGYT
>TRBJ1-5|TRBV27
ASSSRKQGYDNQPQH
>TRBJ2-5|TRBV3-1/TRBV3-2
ASRIAGQETQY
>TRBJ2-7|TRBV9
ASSPQGGRGYEQY
>TRBJ2-7|TRBV4-2
ASSQGASARYEQY
>TRBJ2-7|TRBV4-1
ASSQDSGGGWEQY
>TRBJ1-1|TRBV18
ASSPGPQKSNTEAF
>TRBJ2-1|TRBV27
ASSLRRTSENEQF
>TRBJ1-5|TRBV27
ASSPGGGNQPQH
>TRBJ2-7|TRBV9
ASSGGLAEIYEQY
>TRBJ1-3|TRBV20-1
SASRGGNTIY
>TRBJ2-2|TRBV5-1
ASSWNSGGATGELF
>TRBJ1-1|TRBV27
ASSPLQGDTEAF
>TRBJ1-2|TRBV7-9
ASSPGTGSAYGYT
>TRBJ2-1|TRBV25-1
ASGHRGSNNEQF
>TRBJ1-2|TRBV6-5
ASLTLGDSYGYT
>TRBJ2-7|TRBV4-3
ASSQDRLTRSYEQY
>TRBJ2-7|TRBV2
ASTAGGEQY
>TRBJ2-2|TRBV27
ASSLGVGEYTGELF
>TRBJ2-7|TRBV19
ASSPGQGDEQY
>TRBJ2-2|TRBV13
ASSPRVSDNTGELF
>TRBJ1-5|TRBV28
ASSLWGATQPQH
>TRBJ2-1|TRBV15
ATSRGRGTSVEQF
>TRBJ2-3|TRBV7-3
ASSPLAGVADTQY
>TRBJ2-1|TRBV27
ASSLTTSGRHVPYNEQF
>TRBJ1-4|TRBV6-4
ASSDLGGDEKLF
>TRBJ1-4|TRBV2
ASSVGNYEKLF
>TRBJ2-1|TRBV5-1
ASSLAGGATYNEQF
>TRBJ2-5|TRBV30
AWSKRRETQY
>TRBJ2-7|TRBV6-8
ARREHEQY
>TRBJ1-4|TRBV19
ASRARENEKLF
>TRBJ1-1|TRBV5-5
ASSSYRDSLNTEAF
>TRBJ1-4|TRBV28
ASSQQTGGYLEKLF
>TRBJ1-1|TRBV2
ASRGGQLNTEAF
>TRBJ2-2|TRBV7-9
ASSLGGTKRAGELF
>TRBJ2-3|TRBV10-3
AISGGNPNQKQY
>TRBJ2-7|TRBV27
ASSLTGYEQY
>TRBJ2-7|TRBV29-1
SVDYRGRTSGTSEQY
>TRBJ2-2|TRBV7-6
ASSPGTSGRDTGELF
>TRBJ2-3|TRBV27
ASSEGTPASDTQY
>TRBJ1-5|TRBV6-6
ASSTTGGNQPQH
>TRBJ1-1|TRBV9
ASSVGAQGSRDEAF
>TRBJ2-3|TRBV7-2
ASSTGIAGGSDTQY
>TRBJ1-6|TRBV2
ASRGQGLVQNSPLH
>TRBJ1-2|TRBV10-3
AIAKQGENRGPGYT
>TRBJ1-1|TRBV29-1
SVLTGNTEAF
>TRBJ2-7|TRBV9
ASSAGTGDNEQY